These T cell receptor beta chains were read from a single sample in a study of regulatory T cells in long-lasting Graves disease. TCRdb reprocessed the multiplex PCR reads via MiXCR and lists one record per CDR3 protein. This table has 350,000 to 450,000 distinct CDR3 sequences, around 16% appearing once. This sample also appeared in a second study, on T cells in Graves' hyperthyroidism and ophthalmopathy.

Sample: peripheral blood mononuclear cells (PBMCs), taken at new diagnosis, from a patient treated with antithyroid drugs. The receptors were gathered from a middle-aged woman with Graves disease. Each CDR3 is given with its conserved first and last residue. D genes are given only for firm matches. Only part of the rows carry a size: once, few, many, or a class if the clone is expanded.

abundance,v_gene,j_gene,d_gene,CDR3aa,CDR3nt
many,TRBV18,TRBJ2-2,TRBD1,CASSPGTGLAGELFF,TGTGCCAGCTCGCCGGGGACAGGGCTCGCCGGGGAGCTGTTTTTT
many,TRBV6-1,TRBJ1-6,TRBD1,CASSGTGNNSPLHF,TGTGCCAGCAGTGGGACAGGGAATAATTCACCCCTCCACTTT
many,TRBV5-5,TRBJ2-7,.,CASGTHYEQYF,TGTGCCAGTGGGACTCACTACGAGCAGTACTTC
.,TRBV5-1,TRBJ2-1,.,CASSLGDNTSGGQFF,TGCGCCAGCAGCCTAGGGGACAACACCTCGGGGGGGCAGTTCTTC
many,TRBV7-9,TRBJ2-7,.,CASSLGAGVTYEQYF,TGTGCCAGCAGCTTAGGTGCAGGGGTTACCTACGAGCAGTACTTC
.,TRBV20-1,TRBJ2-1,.,CSASGSLVGGQNEQFF,TGCAGTGCTAGCGGCAGCCTCGTCGGGGGACAAAATGAGCAGTTCTTC
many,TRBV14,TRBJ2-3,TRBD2,CASSLGLAGGQYGTDTQYF,TGTGCCAGCAGCCTCGGACTAGCGGGAGGGCAATATGGCACAGATACGCAGTATTTT
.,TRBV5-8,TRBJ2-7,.,CASSRSRGYEQYF,TGTGCCAGCAGCCGATCCAGGGGTTACGAGCAGTACTTC
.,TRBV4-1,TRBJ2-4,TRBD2,CASSQVAGGWGNIQYF,TGCGCCAGCAGCCAAGTAGCGGGAGGGTGGGGGAACATTCAGTACTTC
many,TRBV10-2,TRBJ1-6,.,CASSGQYREISPLHF,TGCGCCAGCAGTGGGCAGTACCGAGAGATTTCACCCCTCCACTTT
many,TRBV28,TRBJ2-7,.,CAGRGSGSYEQYF,TGTGCCGGAAGAGGTAGCGGCTCCTACGAGCAGTACTTC
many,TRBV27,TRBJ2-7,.,CASSSAGTYEQYF,TGTGCCAGCAGTTCGGCAGGAACCTACGAGCAGTACTTC
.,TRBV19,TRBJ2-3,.,CASSHSGALRTDTQYF,TGTGCCAGTAGCCATAGTGGGGCCCTGAGGACAGATACGCAGTATTTT
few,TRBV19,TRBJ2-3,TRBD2,CASSILAESDTQYF,TGTGCCAGTAGTATTCTAGCGGAGTCAGATACGCAGTATTTT
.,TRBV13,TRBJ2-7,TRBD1,CASSLGWGTGVHEQYF,TGTGCCAGCAGCTTAGGATGGGGGACAGGGGTCCACGAGCAGTACTTC
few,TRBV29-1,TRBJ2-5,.,CSVAARLAKEAQYF,TGCAGCGTTGCGGCCAGGTTGGCGAAAGAGGCCCAGTACTTC
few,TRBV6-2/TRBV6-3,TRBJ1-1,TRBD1,CASRKTGMNTEAFF,TGTGCCAGCAGAAAGACAGGGATGAACACTGAAGCTTTCTTT
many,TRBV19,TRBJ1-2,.,CASSNGAPRGGYTF,TGTGCCAGTAGTAACGGGGCCCCCCGGGGTGGCTACACCTTC
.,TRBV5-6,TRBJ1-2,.,CASGREADYGYTF,TGTGCCAGCGGAAGGGAGGCAGACTATGGCTACACCTTC
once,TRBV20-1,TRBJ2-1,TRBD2,CSASRLAGNNEQFF,TGCAGTGCTAGCCGACTAGCGGGGAACAATGAGCAGTTCTTC
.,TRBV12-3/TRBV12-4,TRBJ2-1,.,CASTRSISSYNEQFF,TGTGCCAGCACCAGGAGTATCAGCTCCTACAATGAGCAGTTCTTC
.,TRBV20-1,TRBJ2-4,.,CSAGRTETGNIQYF,TGCAGTGCTGGGAGAACAGAAACAGGAAACATTCAGTACTTC
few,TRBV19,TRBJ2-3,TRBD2,CASSNRLAGGTDTQYF,TGTGCCAGTAGTAACAGACTAGCGGGAGGCACAGATACGCAGTATTTT
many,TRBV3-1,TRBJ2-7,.,CASSQAPGTYRGEQYF,TGTGCCAGCAGCCAAGCCCCCGGGACATACAGAGGGGAGCAGTACTTC
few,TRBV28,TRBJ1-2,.,CASSLVRGNGYTF,TGTGCCAGCAGTTTAGTCAGGGGCAATGGCTACACCTTC
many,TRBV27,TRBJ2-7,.,CASSLWYGPGYEQYF,TGTGCCAGCAGTTTATGGTACGGACCCGGCTACGAGCAGTACTTC
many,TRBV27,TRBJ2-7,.,CASSLGGGTKDFEQYF,TGTGCCAGCAGTTTAGGAGGAGGAACAAAGGACTTCGAGCAGTACTTC
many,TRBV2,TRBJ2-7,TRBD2,CASRGAGGSYEQYF,TGTGCCAGCAGAGGGGCGGGAGGCTCCTACGAGCAGTACTTC
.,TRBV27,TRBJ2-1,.,CASSPDSLYSYNEQFF,TGTGCCAGCAGTCCCGACTCGTTATACTCCTACAATGAGCAGTTCTTC
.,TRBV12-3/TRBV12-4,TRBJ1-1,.,CASRNRDRAFF,TGTGCCAGCAGAAACAGGGATCGGGCTTTCTTT
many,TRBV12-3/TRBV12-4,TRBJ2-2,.,CASSYAGGDTGELFF,TGTGCCAGCAGTTATGCAGGGGGGGACACCGGGGAGCTGTTTTTT
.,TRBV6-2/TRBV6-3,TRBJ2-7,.,CASSESRGRGEQYF,TGTGCCAGCAGTGAATCCAGGGGACGTGGCGAGCAGTACTTC
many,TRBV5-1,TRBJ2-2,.,CASRPPGTANTGELFF,TGCGCCAGCAGACCCCCCGGGACCGCTAACACCGGGGAGCTGTTTTTT
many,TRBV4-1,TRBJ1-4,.,CASSLREGEKLFF,TGCGCCAGCAGCCTCAGGGAGGGAGAAAAACTGTTTTTT
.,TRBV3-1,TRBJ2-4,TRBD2,CASSQETSGAKNIQYF,TGTGCCAGCAGCCAAGAAACTAGCGGGGCCAAAAACATTCAGTACTTC
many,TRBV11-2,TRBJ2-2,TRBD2,CASSQGRVAGIRNTGELFF,TGTGCCAGCAGCCAGGGTAGGGTAGCGGGGATACGTAACACCGGGGAGCTGTTTTTT
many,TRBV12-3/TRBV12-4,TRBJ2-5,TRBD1,CASSLHWTGQGETQYF,TGTGCCAGCAGTTTACATTGGACAGGGCAGGGGGAGACCCAGTACTTC
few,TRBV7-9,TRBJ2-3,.,CASLLAPADTQYF,TGTGCCAGCCTTCTCGCCCCGGCAGATACGCAGTATTTT
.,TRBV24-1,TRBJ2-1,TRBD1,CATGRQGYNEQFF,TGTGCCACCGGAAGACAGGGATACAATGAGCAGTTCTTC
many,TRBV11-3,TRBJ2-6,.,CASSQPGANVLTF,TGTGCCAGCAGCCAACCAGGGGCCAACGTCCTGACTTTC
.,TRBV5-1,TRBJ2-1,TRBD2,CASSPTGGGLAGLSYNEQFF,TGCGCCAGCAGCCCCACAGGGGGGGGACTAGCGGGCCTCTCCTACAATGAGCAGTTCTTC
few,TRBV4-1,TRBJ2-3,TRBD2,CASRPSGTSGRTRSTDTQYF,TGCGCCAGCAGACCGTCCGGGACTAGCGGGAGGACCCGGAGCACAGATACGCAGTATTTT
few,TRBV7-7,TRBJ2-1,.,CASSLADSSYNGQFF,TGTGCTAGCAGCTTGGCGGATAGCTCCTACAATGGGCAGTTCTTC
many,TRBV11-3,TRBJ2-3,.,CASSSRDVFTDTQYF,TGTGCCAGCAGCTCCAGGGACGTCTTCACAGATACGCAGTATTTT
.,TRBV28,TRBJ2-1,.,CASTAGTPRRGQFF,TGTGCCAGCACCGCCGGGACACCGCGTCGTGGGCAGTTCTTC
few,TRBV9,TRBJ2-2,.,CASSARLTNTGELFF,TGTGCCAGCAGCGCACGACTTACGAACACCGGGGAGCTGTTTTTT
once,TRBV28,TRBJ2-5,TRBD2,CASSATLTSGGKETQYF,TGTGCCAGCAGTGCCACCCTTACTAGCGGGGGCAAAGAGACCCAGTACTTC
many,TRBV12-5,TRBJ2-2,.,CASEAGGRDERELFF,TGTGCTAGTGAAGCTGGGGGGCGGGACGAGCGGGAGCTGTTTTTT
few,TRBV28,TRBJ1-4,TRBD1,CASRDPGQGYEKLFF,TGTGCCAGCAGGGACCCGGGACAGGGATACGAAAAACTGTTTTTT
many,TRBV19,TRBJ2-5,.,CASRFSKGETQYF,TGTGCCAGTAGATTCTCAAAAGGGGAGACCCAGTACTTC
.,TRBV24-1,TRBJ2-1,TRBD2,CATSDFTSARNEQFF,TGTGCCACCAGTGATTTCACTAGCGCCCGCAATGAGCAGTTCTTC
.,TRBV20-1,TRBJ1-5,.,CSAREQSDQPQHF,TGCAGTGCTAGAGAACAATCGGATCAGCCCCAGCATTTT
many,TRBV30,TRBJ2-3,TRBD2,CAWNGGRTDTQYF,TGTGCCTGGAATGGCGGGAGGACAGATACGCAGTATTTT